This TCR beta chain was identified during a study of radiotherapy plus CTLA-4 blockade in lung cancer. Study-wide context: For approximately 17% of patients, objective responses occurred, and 30% to 35% had disease control.

The V gene's germline CDR1 is SGHRS and CDR2 YFSETQ. CDR3 length: 15 amino acids. Trimming cost V 2 bases and J 0 bases, with 8 bases left between them. Generated by immunoSEQ multiplex PCR, the TCRdb table keeps only in-frame clones and is missing some. The profile shows about 120,000 clones, about four fifths of them singletons. In the case of this clone: The antigen is undetermined.

Whole-study results and caveats: Some TCR clones had been derived from tumors. These clones expanded in peripheral blood after radiotherapy plus ipilimumab. Early shifts in blood T cell clones, with interferon-beta, reportedly predicted response best.

Here the sequenced sample was peripheral blood, taken from a patient treated with radiotherapy plus ipilimumab. This receptor was taken from a human donor with non-small cell lung cancer who had a partial response to radiotherapy plus ipilimumab. The V call is TRBV5-1, the J call TRBJ2-2, with D hard to call. DNA for the CDR3: TGCGCCAGCAGCTTAATCAGCGCGAACACCGGGGAGCTGTTTTTT. Residues: CASSLISANTGELFF.